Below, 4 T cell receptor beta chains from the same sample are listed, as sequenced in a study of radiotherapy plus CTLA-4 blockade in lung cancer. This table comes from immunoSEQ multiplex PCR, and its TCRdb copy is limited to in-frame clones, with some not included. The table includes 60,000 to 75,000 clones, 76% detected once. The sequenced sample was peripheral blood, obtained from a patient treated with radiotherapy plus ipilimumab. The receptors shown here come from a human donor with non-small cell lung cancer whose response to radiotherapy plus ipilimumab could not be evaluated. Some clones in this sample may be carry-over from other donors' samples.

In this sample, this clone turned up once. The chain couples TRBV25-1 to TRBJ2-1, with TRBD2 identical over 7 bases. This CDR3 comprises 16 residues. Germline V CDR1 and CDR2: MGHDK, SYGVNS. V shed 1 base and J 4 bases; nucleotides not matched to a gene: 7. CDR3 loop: CASSESGGGLYNEQFF. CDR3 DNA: TGTGCCAGCAGTGAATCGGGCGGGGGATTGTACAATGAGCAGTTCTTC.

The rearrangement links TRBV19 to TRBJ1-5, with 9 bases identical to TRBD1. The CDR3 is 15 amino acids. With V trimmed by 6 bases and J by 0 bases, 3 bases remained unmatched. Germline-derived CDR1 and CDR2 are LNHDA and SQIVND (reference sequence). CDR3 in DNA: TGTGCCAGTAGCTGGACAGGGGTTAGCAATCAGCCCCAGCATTTT. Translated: CASSWTGVSNQPQHF. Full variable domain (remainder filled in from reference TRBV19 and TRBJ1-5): DGGITQSPKYLFRKEGQNVTLSCEQNLNHDAMYWYRQDPGQGLRLIYYSQIVNDFQKGDIAEGYSVSREKKESFPLTVTSAQKNPTAFYLCASSWTGVSNQPQHFGDGTRLSIL.

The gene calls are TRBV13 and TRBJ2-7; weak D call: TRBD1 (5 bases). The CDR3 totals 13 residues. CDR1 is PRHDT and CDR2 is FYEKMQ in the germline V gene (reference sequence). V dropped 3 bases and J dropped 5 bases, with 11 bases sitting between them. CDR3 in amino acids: CASSFGRENEQYF. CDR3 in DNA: TGTGCCAGCAGCTTCGGCAGGGAAAACGAGCAGTACTTC.

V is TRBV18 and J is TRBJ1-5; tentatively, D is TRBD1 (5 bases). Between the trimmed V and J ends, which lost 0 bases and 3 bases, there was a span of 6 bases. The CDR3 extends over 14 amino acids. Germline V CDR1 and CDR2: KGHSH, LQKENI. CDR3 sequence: CASSPPGVNQPQHF. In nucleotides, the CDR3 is TGTGCCAGCTCACCACCAGGGGTCAATCAGCCCCAGCATTTT.